The 8 T cell receptor beta chains given below trace back to one sample, sequenced in a study of CD8 T cells in Susac syndrome. 0.5 to 1 ug RNA was reverse transcribed with random hexamers. TCRdb itself ran the immunoSEQ multiplex PCR reads through MiXCR, one entry per CDR3 protein. The sample contains some 160,000 distinct CDR3 sequences, 90% to 95% of which appear only once. Source material: CD4+ T cells from PBMCs. These receptors were taken from a human donor with Susac syndrome.

V and J are TRBV2 and TRBJ1-2, with D uncertain. In germline, CDR1 is SNHLY, CDR2 FYNNEI. V lost 6 bases and J 2 bases, leaving 10 bases between the germline ends. The CDR3 is 13 amino acids. The CDR3 loop is CASRAGMNYGYTF. In nucleotides, the CDR3 is TGTGCCAGCAGGGCCGGGATGAACTATGGCTACACCTTC.

This sequence joins TRBV5-6 and TRBJ1-6; D is ambiguous. CDR3 length: 15 amino acids. V lost 6 bases to trimming and J lost 0 bases, with 10 bases between them. Germline V gene data show CDR1 as SGHDT and CDR2 as YYEEEE. In DNA, the CDR3 is TGTGCCAGCACCCCTAGAAGCTCCTATAATTCACCCCTCCACTTT. Its protein product is CASTPRSSYNSPLHF.

The chain joins TRBV2 to TRBJ2-7, with 7 bases matching TRBD1. Germline CDR1 and CDR2: SNHLY and FYNNEI. V was clipped by 2 bases and J by 6 bases; unmatched bases: 13. The CDR3 has 16 residues. The CDR3, as DNA: TGTGCCAGCAGTGAAAATAGGGGGCGCTGGGATTCCGAGCAGTACTTC. It codes for CASSENRGRWDSEQYF.

The CDR3 spells CASRRAGTGKETQYF. The CDR3 DNA reads TGTGCCAGCAGGCGGGCCGGGACAGGAAAAGAGACCCAGTACTTC. V and J are TRBV5-5 and TRBJ2-5; TRBD1 aligns across 8 bases. Unmatched junction bases numbered 9, after V lost 5 bases and J lost 3 bases. From germline, CDR1 is SGHKS and CDR2 YYEKEE (reference sequence). The CDR3 is made up of 15 amino acids.

CDR3 DNA: TGTGCCATCCGGCCCCGATCTGGGGCCAACGTCCTGACTTTC. It translates to CAIRPRSGANVLTF. The chain links TRBV6-2 or TRBV6-3 to TRBJ2-6; D uncertain. V lost 10 bases and J lost 1, with 11 bases in between. Germline V gene lookup returns CDR1 MNHEY and CDR2 SVGEGT. The CDR3 totals 14 residues.

The chain carries TRBV7-2 and TRBJ1-6; TRBD1 matches 8 bases. The germline CDR1 and CDR2 sequences are SGHTA and FQGNSA. V was clipped by 5 bases and J by 7 bases; unmatched bases: 7. The CDR3 covers 15 residues. CDR3 loop: CASSVTGQGNSPLHF. For the CDR3, the DNA is TGTGCCAGCAGCGTAACCGGACAGGGAAATTCACCCCTCCACTTT.

This clonotype was seen a single time. The V and J genes are TRBV11-3 and TRBJ2-2; D not certain. Germline V lookup: CDR1 SGHNT, CDR2 YENEEA. This CDR3 comprises 14 residues. V lost 1 base and J lost 3, with 6 bases in between. CDR3 sequence (DNA): TGTGCCAGCAGCTTAGGCAGCGACACCGGGGAGCTGTTTTTT. Protein: CASSLGSDTGELFF.

This clonotype occurred once. The CDR3 spells CSARVSGGNEKLFF. CDR3 sequence (DNA): TGCAGTGCTAGAGTTTCAGGGGGCAACGAAAAACTGTTTTTT. The rearrangement uses TRBV20-1 and TRBJ1-4; 8 nucleotides line up with TRBD1. Per germline, CDR1 DFQATT and CDR2 SNEGSKA (reference sequence). Trimming cost V 1 base and J 8 bases; bases outside gene matches: 6. The length of the CDR3 is 14 residues.